This TCR beta chain was recovered during a study of T-cell reconstitution after alpha-beta-depleted transplantation in children. Study-wide results and caveats: Day-60 TCRbeta diversity that was high in some patients was derived from surviving recipient T cells and thymic progenitors. As was reported, about two months after transplant, alpha-beta T cells came from several hundred expanded graft clones. T cells produced anew were the main source of T-cell counts and diversity one year after transplant.

V lost 2 bases and J 6 bases, leaving 18 bases between the germline ends. This CDR3 spans 16 amino acids. A note on this clonotype: Its antigen is as yet unknown.

Researchers prepared the TCRbeta library using unique molecular identifiers, the study reports. One entry per CDR3 protein results from TCRdb running MiXCR on the PCR reads. The table includes about 900,000 distinct CDR3 sequences, around 30% detected once. The J gene is TRBJ2-3, the V gene TRBV12-3 or TRBV12-4; D might be TRBD1 or TRBD2, each matching 5 bases. This sequence was found in a boy in the first two years of life who had a stem cell transplant for SCID, so the T cells may come from the graft donor. The sequencing here drew on PBMCs, mostly from graft donor cells, taken 360 days after TCRalphabeta/CD19-depleted stem cell transplant. CDR3 loop: CASSLYRGPGMDTQYF. Here the CDR3 DNA reads TGTGCCAGCAGTTTATACCGGGGCCCCGGGATGGATACGCAGTATTTT.